This T cell receptor (beta chain) came from a study of blood T cell repertoires in COVID-19. Overall study context: Researchers got acute and convalescent COVID-19 samples from the United States, Italy and Spain. PBMCs, B-cell-depleted T cells, or T cells provided the cDNA or gDNA that made up the material.

This clone has a handful of counts. Source study methods: Reference gene primers were amplified, and this amplification served to estimate nucleated cell counts. Sequencing used immunoSEQ multiplex PCR; TCRdb keeps in-frame clones, though not all of them. D and trimming were read from the DNA, whereas the V and J calls and clone size are those reported in that table. The top ten clones hold about 1.6% of a sample with 150,000 to 200,000 clones, about nine tenths of them seen once. This CDR3 spans 13 amino acids. CDR1 and CDR2 from the germline V gene are KGHSH and LQKENI. J gave up 7 bases and V 5 bases, and 6 bases lay outside the gene matches.

Sequences were obtained from peripheral blood. The source is a woman in her fifties or sixties with acute or convalescent COVID-19. This chain connects TRBV18 to TRBJ1-1, with 8 bases that match TRBD1. This chain's CDR3 is CASSFGQGVEAFF. The DNA for the CDR3 is TGTGCCAGCTCATTCGGACAGGGCGTTGAAGCTTTCTTT.